The clone carrying this T cell receptor beta chain was counted only a few times. No antigen is known for it. Germline CDR1 and CDR2: SQVTM and ANQGSEA. Trimming shortened V by 8 bases and J by 4 bases, and 14 bases separated the two germline ends. This CDR3 region has 12 residues. The data originate from a study of beta chain features in type 1 diabetes. Notes on the study in general: Researchers cautioned that cDNA sequencing could over-represent cells with high TCR expression.

Isolated RNA was reverse transcribed in full, so expressed TCRB transcripts were sequenced. Naive, central memory and regulatory T cell samples averaged about 4 million immunoSEQ reads each. Profiled with immunoSEQ multiplex PCR; TCRdb holds only in-frame clones, not every one. Of hundreds of thousands of clones in the sample, 30% were seen once. The rearrangement links TRBV29-1 to TRBJ1-1; D ambiguous. The sequenced sample consisted of naive CD4+ T cells from blood. This TCR derives from a man between 18 and 35 years old in good health. CDR3 bases: TGCAGCCTCAATCAGGAGGGCACTGAAGCTTTCTTT. Translating it yields CSLNQEGTEAFF. The variable domain in full, with the rest retrieved from reference TRBV29-1 and TRBJ1-1, is SAVISQKPSRDICQRGTSLTIQCQVDSQVTMMFWYRQQPGQSLTLIATANQGSEATYESGFVIDKFPISRPNLTFSTLTVSNMSPEDSSIYLCSLNQEGTEAFFGQGTRLTVV.